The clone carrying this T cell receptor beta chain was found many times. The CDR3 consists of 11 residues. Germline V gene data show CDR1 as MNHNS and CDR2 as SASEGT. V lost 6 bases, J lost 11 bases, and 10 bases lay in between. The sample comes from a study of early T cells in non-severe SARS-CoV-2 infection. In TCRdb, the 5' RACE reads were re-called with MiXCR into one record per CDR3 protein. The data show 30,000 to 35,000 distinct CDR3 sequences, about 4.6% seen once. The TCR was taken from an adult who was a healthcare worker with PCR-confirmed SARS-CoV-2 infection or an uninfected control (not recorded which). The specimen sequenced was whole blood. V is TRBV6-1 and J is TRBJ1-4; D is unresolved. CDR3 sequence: CASRETEKLFF. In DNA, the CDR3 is TGTGCCAGCAGGGAGACGGAGAAACTGTTTTTT.